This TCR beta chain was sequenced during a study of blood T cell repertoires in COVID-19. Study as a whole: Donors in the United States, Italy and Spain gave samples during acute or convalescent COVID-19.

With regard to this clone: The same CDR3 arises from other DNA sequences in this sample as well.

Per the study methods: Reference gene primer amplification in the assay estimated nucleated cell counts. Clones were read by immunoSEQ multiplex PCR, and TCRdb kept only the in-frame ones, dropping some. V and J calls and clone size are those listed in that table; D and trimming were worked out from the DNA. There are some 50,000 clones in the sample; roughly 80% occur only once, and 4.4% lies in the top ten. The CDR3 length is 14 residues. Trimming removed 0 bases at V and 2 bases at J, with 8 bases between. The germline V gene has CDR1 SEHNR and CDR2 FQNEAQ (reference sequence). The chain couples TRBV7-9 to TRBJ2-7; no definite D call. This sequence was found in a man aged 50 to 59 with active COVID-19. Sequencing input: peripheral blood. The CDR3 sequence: CASSLAAVTYEQYF. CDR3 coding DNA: TGTGCCAGCAGCTTAGCGGCAGTCACCTACGAGCAGTACTTC.